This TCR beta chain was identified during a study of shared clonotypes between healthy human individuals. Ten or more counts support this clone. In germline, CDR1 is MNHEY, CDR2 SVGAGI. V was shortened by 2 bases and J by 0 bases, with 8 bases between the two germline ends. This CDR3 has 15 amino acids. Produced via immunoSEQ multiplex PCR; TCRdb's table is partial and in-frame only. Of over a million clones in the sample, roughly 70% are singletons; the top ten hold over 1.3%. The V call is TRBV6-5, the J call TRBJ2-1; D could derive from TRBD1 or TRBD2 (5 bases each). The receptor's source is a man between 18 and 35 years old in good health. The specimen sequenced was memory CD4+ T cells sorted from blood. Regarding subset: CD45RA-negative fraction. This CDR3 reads CASSYRDLSYNEQFF. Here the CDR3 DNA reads TGTGCCAGCAGTTACCGGGACCTCTCCTACAATGAGCAGTTCTTC.